This entry describes one TCR beta chain. Antigen: not known. These data come from a study of T-cell memory formation after mild COVID-19. At the level of the study: TCR clusters mostly belonged to single donors.

J lost 4 bases, V lost 4 bases, and 13 bases had no gene match. CDR3 length: 17 residues. Per the germline V gene, CDR1 is SEHNR and CDR2 is FQNEAQ (reference sequence). 5'RACE, which relied on constant-segment primers, yielded TCR alpha and TCR beta cDNA libraries carrying sample barcodes and UMIs. Using its own MiXCR run on the 5' RACE reads, TCRdb lists one record per CDR3 protein. The sample has 140,000 or so distinct CDR3 sequences; about 14% are singletons. Overall study results and limits: Balance between CD4 and CD8 was seen in clones contracting day 15 to 85, and a CD4+ lean was seen in later expanders. Specificity for SARS-CoV-2 was not confirmed among the second-wave clones peaking on day 37.

The sequencing input was PBMCs or a T cell subset sorted from them (not recorded which). The chain joins TRBV7-9 to TRBJ2-3, with 8 positions matching TRBD1. This receptor was taken from an adult woman who had mild COVID-19 (a few samples of this study predate the infection). Cell type and time point are not known. CDR3 region: CASSSLPTGVIPDTQYF. CDR3 in DNA: TGTGCCAGCAGCTCCCTTCCGACAGGGGTGATACCAGATACGCAGTATTTT.